Below, 21 T cell receptor beta chains from the same sample are listed, as sequenced in a study of spatial heterogeneity in lung cancer. TCRdb reprocessed the 5' RACE reads via MiXCR and lists one record per CDR3 protein. The sample records tens of thousands of distinct CDR3 sequences, approximately 12% being singletons. The time point was: sample taken at primary tumor resection. Extraction of whole RNA from tumor, nontumor lung or frozen PBMC preceded unsorted sequencing. The sequencing used PBMCs, collected at surgery. The receptors stem from a male donor with early-stage non-small cell lung cancer.

CDR3 protein: CSARGDSGEKLFF. DNA for the CDR3: TGCAGTGCTAGAGGTGACAGTGGTGAAAAACTGTTTTTT. This chain joins TRBV20-1 and TRBJ1-4; maybe TRBD1 (5 bases). Germline CDR1 DFQATT, CDR2 SNEGSKA (reference sequence). Trimming removed 1 base at V and 7 bases at J, with 10 bases between. The CDR3 covers 13 residues.

The chain employs TRBV5-1 and TRBJ2-1, with D hard to call. Germline lookup yields CDR1 SGHRS and CDR2 YFSETQ. Trimming removed 0 bases from V and 10 bases from J, with 5 bases in between. This CDR3 region has 11 residues. In DNA, the CDR3 is TGCGCCAGCAGCTTGGTCTCCGAGCAGTTCTTC. Translated: CASSLVSEQFF.

The chain is built from TRBV7-9 and TRBJ1-2, with D hard to call. Germline V lookup: CDR1 SEHNR, CDR2 FQNEAQ (reference sequence). V was clipped by 0 bases and J by 7 bases, with 12 bases between them. The CDR3 totals 14 residues. Here the CDR3 reads CASSLANGPFGYTF. CDR3 nucleotides: TGTGCCAGCAGCTTAGCGAACGGCCCATTTGGCTACACCTTC. Based on the CDR3 plus reference TRBV7-9 and TRBJ1-2, the full variable domain is DTGVSQNPRHKITKRGQNVTFRCDPISEHNRLYWYRQTLGQGPEFLTYFQNEAQLEKSRLLSDRFSAERPKGSFSTLEIQRTEQGDSAMYLCASSLANGPFGYTFGSGTRLTVV.

This chain uses TRBV6-5 with TRBJ2-1, with 12 bases fitting TRBD2. CDR3 length equals 17 residues. CDR1 and CDR2 from the germline V gene are MNHEY and SVGAGI. V was pared by 1 base and J by 5 bases, with 6 bases of the junction left unmatched. This CDR3 reads CASSYFTTSGGNNEQFF. The CDR3 DNA reads TGTGCCAGCAGTTACTTTACAACTAGCGGGGGGAACAATGAGCAGTTCTTC.

CDR3 loop: CSAPHGAAYEQYF. CDR3 in DNA: TGCAGTGCCCCCCACGGGGCAGCCTACGAGCAGTACTTC. V usage is TRBV20-1 and J usage is TRBJ2-7; tentatively, D is TRBD1 or TRBD2 (5 bases each). Germline V lookup: CDR1 DFQATT, CDR2 SNEGSKA (reference sequence). Trimming left V 6 bases short and J 2 bases short, with 14 bases between. The CDR3 spans 13 residues.

This clonotype was recorded many times. The chain couples TRBV12-3 or TRBV12-4 to TRBJ1-5; D remains unclear. There are 12 residues in the CDR3. The V and J ends lost 4 bases and 11 bases respectively, with 12 bases between them. CDR3 sequence reads: CASSSRPLTQHF. CDR3 DNA: TGTGCCAGCAGTTCCAGACCCCTGACCCAGCATTTT.

This clonotype was counted between two and nine times. The gene calls are TRBV20-1 and TRBJ1-1; no firm D call. The length of the CDR3 is 11 residues. Germline-derived CDR1 and CDR2 are DFQATT and SNEGSKA (reference sequence). V lost 6 bases, J lost 0 bases, and 5 bases lay in between. In DNA, the CDR3 is TGCAGTGCCCAGGTGAACACTGAAGCTTTCTTT. This sequence encodes CSAQVNTEAFF.

This chain connects TRBV25-1 to TRBJ2-6; D tentatively fits TRBD1 or TRBD2 (5 bases each). The CDR3 has 16 amino acids. V was cut by 5 bases and J by 0 bases, with 11 bases left in between. CDR1 and CDR2 from the germline V gene are MGHDK and SYGVNS. In DNA, the CDR3 is TGTGCCAGCAGTCTCGCAGGGAGCTCTGGGGCCAACGTCCTGACTTTC. Its translation: CASSLAGSSGANVLTF. Filled out from reference TRBV25-1 and TRBJ2-6, the complete variable domain reads EADIYQTPRYLVIGTGKKITLECSQTMGHDKMYWYQQDPGMELHLIHYSYGVNSTEKGDLSSESTVSRIRTEHFPLTLESARPSHTSQYLCASSLAGSSGANVLTFGAGSRLTVL.

This clonotype was recorded a few times. V and J are TRBV11-2 and TRBJ1-1; no clear D. V lost 7 bases to trimming and J lost 2 bases, with 8 bases between them. The germline CDR1 and CDR2 sequences are SGHAT and FQNNGV. The CDR3 sequence is 12 residues long. CDR3 region: CASNRPNTEAFF. The CDR3 DNA reads TGTGCCAGCAATAGACCAAACACTGAAGCTTTCTTT.

This clonotype was seen ten or more times. V gene TRBV19 combines with J gene TRBJ1-4; D not resolved. This CDR3 comprises 14 residues. Germline assignment: CDR1 LNHDA and CDR2 SQIVND (reference sequence). Trimming stripped 6 bases from V and 7 bases from J, with 15 bases between. In DNA form, the CDR3 reads TGTGCCAGTAGCCTTGGCGGCGCACGTGAAAAACTGTTTTTT. Translated: CASSLGGAREKLFF.

This clonotype was counted ten times or more. The chain is built from TRBV6-2 or TRBV6-3 and TRBJ2-1; TRBD1 might be the D (5 bases). V dropped 7 bases and J dropped 3 bases, with 7 bases sitting between them. This CDR3 is built from 12 residues. CDR1 is MNHEY and CDR2 is SVGEGT in the germline V gene. The CDR3 DNA follows: TGTGCCAGCACCGACAGCTACAATGAGCAGTTCTTC. Protein product: CASTDSYNEQFF.

The chain uses TRBV7-1 and TRBJ2-3, with TRBD2 matching 11 bases. TRBV7-1 is reported as an ORF; its role is uncertain. The CDR3 covers 14 residues. The trim removed 7 bases at V and 6 bases at J, leaving 6 bases unmatched. CDR3 nucleotide sequence: TGTGCCAGCACCGCAGGACTAGCGGGTGATACGCAGTATTTT. Translating it yields CASTAGLAGDTQYF.

V is TRBV28 and J is TRBJ2-5; TRBD2 matches 10 bases. V trimming: 1 base; J trimming: 5 bases; junction bases outside the gene matches: 4. CDR3 size: 15 residues. CDR1 is MDHEN and CDR2 is SYDVKM in the germline V gene. The CDR3 region is CASSLLAGGVETQYF. The CDR3 region has the DNA TGTGCCAGCAGTTTATTAGCGGGGGGCGTGGAGACCCAGTACTTC.

This clonotype appeared many times. The chain is built from TRBV4-3 and TRBJ2-7, with D tentatively TRBD1 (5 bases). Germline V gene lookup returns CDR1 LGHNA and CDR2 YSLEER. Trimming stripped 0 bases from V and 8 bases from J, with 8 bases between. CDR3 length: 12 residues. CDR3 amino acids: CASSQDRVQQYF. In DNA, the CDR3 is TGCGCCAGCAGCCAAGACAGGGTCCAGCAGTACTTC.

This chain uses TRBV20-1 with TRBJ2-3; TRBD2 aligns across 11 bases. The germline CDR1 and CDR2 sequences are DFQATT and SNEGSKA (reference sequence). J lost 5 bases, V lost 7 bases, and 5 bases had no gene match. CDR3 length: 13 residues. CDR3 region: CSVVAGGVDTQYF. The CDR3 DNA is TGCAGTGTTGTAGCGGGAGGGGTAGATACGCAGTATTTT.

This clonotype was seen a few times. The chain joins TRBV28 to TRBJ2-2; 7 bases map to TRBD1. Germline V gene lookup returns CDR1 MDHEN and CDR2 SYDVKM. The CDR3 totals 14 residues. Trimming at V came to 6 bases and at J to 4 bases, leaving 5 bases not matched to a gene. CDR3 DNA sequence: TGTGCCAGCAGGGGACAGCGTCGCACCGGGGAGCTGTTTTTT. This codes for CASRGQRRTGELFF.

J is TRBJ1-4 and V is TRBV6-1; 8 nucleotides agree with TRBD1. This CDR3 has 15 residues. V lost 6 bases, J lost 6 bases, and 9 bases stayed unmatched. Germline loops: CDR1 MNHNS, CDR2 SASEGT. CDR3 DNA sequence: TGTGCCAGCAGCCTTACCCGGACAGGGTATGAAAAACTGTTTTTT. Translating it yields CASSLTRTGYEKLFF.

This clonotype was picked up many times. The CDR3 spells CASSPGRGLWYF. The CDR3 DNA follows: TGTGCCAGCAGCCCGGGACGGGGTCTTTGGTATTTT. The genes are TRBV7-9 and TRBJ2-3; either TRBD1 or TRBD2 may supply D (5 bases each). The CDR3 is made up of 12 amino acids. V was clipped by 5 bases and J by 14 bases, with 17 bases between them. Germline CDR1 reads SEHNR; CDR2 reads FQNEAQ (reference sequence). The whole variable domain, filled in from reference TRBV7-9 and TRBJ2-3, reads DTGVSQNPRHKITKRGQNVTFRCDPISEHNRLYWYRQTLGQGPEFLTYFQNEAQLEKSRLLSDRFSAERPKGSFSTLEIQRTEQGDSAMYLCASSPGRGLWYFGPGTRLTVL.

This clonotype was seen a handful of times. One end of the junction varies from germline; a read error may be responsible. CDR3 in amino acids: CASSLATGPSNQPQHF. In DNA form, the CDR3 reads TGTGCCAGCAGCCTAGCGACAGGGCCTAGCAATCAGCCCCAGCATTTT. This rearrangement joins TRBV7-2 to TRBJ1-5, with 7 bases matching TRBD1. CDR1 SGHTA and CDR2 FQGNSA come from the germline V gene. CDR3 length: 16 amino acids. The variable domain in full, completed from reference TRBV7-2 and TRBJ1-5, reads GAGVSQSPSNKVTEKGKDVELRCDPISGHTALYWYRQSLGQGLEFLIYFQGNSAPDKSGLPSDRFSAERTGGSVSTLTIQRTQQEDSAVYLCASSLATGPSNQPQHFGDGTRLSIL.

This clonotype came up many times. This chain links TRBV5-1 with TRBJ2-3; 10 bases fit TRBD1. The CDR3 is 18 amino acids. V lost 4 bases, J lost 2 bases, and 13 bases stayed unmatched. The germline CDR1 and CDR2 sequences are SGHRS and YFSETQ. Here the CDR3 reads CASSRFLPGQGNTDTQYF. The DNA of the CDR3 is TGCGCCAGCAGCCGATTCCTCCCGGGACAGGGGAACACAGATACGCAGTATTTT.

The chain joins TRBV12-3 or TRBV12-4 to TRBJ1-6; 7 positions agree with TRBD1. The CDR3 is 15 amino acids. V gave up 6 bases and J gave up 0 bases; unmatched junction bases: 2. The CDR3 coding sequence is TGTGCCAGCAGCGGGACAGACTCCTATAATTCACCCCTCCACTTT. Translation: CASSGTDSYNSPLHF.